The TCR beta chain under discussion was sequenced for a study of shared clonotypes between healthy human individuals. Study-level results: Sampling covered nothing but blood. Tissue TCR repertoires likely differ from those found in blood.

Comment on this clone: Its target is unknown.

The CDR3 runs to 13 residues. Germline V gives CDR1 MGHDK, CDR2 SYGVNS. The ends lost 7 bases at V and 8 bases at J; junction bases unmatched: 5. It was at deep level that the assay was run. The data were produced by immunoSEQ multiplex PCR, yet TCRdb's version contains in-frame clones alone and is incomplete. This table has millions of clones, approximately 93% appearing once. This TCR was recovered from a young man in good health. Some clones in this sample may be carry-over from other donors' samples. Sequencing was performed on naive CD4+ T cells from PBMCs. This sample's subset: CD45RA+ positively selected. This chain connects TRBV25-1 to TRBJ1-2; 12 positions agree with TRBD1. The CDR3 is CASTGQGAGGYTF. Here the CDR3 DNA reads TGTGCCAGCACGGGACAGGGGGCTGGAGGCTACACCTTC.